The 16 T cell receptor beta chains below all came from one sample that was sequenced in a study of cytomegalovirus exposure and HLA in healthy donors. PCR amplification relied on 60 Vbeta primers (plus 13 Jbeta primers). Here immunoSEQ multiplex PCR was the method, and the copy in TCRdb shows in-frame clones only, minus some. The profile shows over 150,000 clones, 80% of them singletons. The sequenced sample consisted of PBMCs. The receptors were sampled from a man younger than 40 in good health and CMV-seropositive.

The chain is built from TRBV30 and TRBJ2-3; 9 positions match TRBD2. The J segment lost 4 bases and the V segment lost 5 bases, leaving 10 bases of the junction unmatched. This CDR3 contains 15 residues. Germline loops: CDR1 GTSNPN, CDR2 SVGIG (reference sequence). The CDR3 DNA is TGTGCCTGGGGCAGGGTAGCGGGAGTGTCAGATACGCAGTATTTT. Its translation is CAWGRVAGVSDTQYF.

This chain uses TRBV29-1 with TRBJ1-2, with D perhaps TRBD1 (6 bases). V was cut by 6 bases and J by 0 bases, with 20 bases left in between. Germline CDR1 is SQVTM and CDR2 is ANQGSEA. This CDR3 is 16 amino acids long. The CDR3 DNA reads TGCAGCGTCCGGTACCCCCGGGGGGCCCCTAACTATGGCTACACCTTC. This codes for CSVRYPRGAPNYGYTF.

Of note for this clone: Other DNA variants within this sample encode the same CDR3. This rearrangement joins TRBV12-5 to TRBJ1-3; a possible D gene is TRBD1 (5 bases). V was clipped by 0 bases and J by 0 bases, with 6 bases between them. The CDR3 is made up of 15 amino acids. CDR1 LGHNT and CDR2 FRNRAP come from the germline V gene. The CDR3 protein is CASGLVQVSGNTIYF. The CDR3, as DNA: TGTGCTAGTGGTTTGGTACAGGTCTCTGGAAACACCATATATTTT.

The DNA for the CDR3 is TGTGCCAGTAGTACAACCGGGACTAATAATGAAAAACTGTTTTTT. This encodes CASSTTGTNNEKLFF. V and J are TRBV19 and TRBJ1-4, with D perhaps TRBD1 (5 bases). The CDR3 has 15 amino acids. V lost 4 bases and J lost 4, with 13 bases in between. Germline loops: CDR1 LNHDA, CDR2 SQIVND (reference sequence).

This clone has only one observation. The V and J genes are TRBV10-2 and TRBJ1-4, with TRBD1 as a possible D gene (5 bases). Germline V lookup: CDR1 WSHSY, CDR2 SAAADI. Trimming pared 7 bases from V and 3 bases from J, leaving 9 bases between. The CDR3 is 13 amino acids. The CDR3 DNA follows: TGCGCCAGCACCCCGGGGGCTAATGAAAAACTGTTTTTT. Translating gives CASTPGANEKLFF.

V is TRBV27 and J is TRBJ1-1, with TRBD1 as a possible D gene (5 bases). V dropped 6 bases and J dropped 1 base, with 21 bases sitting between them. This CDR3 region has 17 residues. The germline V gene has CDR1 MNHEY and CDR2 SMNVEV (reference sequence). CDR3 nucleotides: TGTGCCAGCAGAAGTATGGGGCCAGTCCAGGGGAACACTGAAGCTTTCTTT. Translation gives CASRSMGPVQGNTEAFF.

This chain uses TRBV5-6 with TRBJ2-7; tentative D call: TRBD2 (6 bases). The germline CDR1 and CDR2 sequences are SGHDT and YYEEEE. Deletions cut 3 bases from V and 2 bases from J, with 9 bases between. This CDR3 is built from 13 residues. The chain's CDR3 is CASSSGTPYEQYF. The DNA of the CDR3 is TGTGCCAGCAGCTCCGGGACTCCCTACGAGCAGTACTTC.

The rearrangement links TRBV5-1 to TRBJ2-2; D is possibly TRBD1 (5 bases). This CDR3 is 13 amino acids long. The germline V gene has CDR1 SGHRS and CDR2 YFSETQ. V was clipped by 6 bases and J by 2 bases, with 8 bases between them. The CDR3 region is CASKTENTGELFF. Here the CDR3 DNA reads TGCGCCAGCAAGACAGAAAACACCGGGGAGCTGTTTTTT.

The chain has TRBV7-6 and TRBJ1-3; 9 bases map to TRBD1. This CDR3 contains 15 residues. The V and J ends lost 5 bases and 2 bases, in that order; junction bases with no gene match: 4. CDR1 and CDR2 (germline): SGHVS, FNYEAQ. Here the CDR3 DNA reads TGTGCCAGCAGCCCCCGACAGGGGGCTGGAAACACCATATATTTT. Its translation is CASSPRQGAGNTIYF.

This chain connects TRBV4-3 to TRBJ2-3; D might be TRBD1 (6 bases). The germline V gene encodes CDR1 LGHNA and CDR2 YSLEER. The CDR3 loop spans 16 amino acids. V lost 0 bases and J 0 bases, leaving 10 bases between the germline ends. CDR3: CASSQDLDSSTDTQYF. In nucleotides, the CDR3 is TGCGCCAGCAGCCAAGATTTGGACAGTAGCACAGATACGCAGTATTTT.

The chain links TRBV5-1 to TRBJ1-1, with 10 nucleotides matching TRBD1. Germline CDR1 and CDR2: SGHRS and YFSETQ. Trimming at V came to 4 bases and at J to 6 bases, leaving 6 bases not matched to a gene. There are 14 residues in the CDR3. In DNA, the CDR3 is TGCGCCAGCAGCCGGGACAGGGGAAGGTCTGAAGCTTTCTTT. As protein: CASSRDRGRSEAFF. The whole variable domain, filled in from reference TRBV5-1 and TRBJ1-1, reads KAGVTQTPRYLIKTRGQQVTLSCSPISGHRSVSWYQQTPGQGLQFLFEYFSETQRNKGNFPGRFSGRQFSNSRSEMNVSTLELGDSALYLCASSRDRGRSEAFFGQGTRLTVV.

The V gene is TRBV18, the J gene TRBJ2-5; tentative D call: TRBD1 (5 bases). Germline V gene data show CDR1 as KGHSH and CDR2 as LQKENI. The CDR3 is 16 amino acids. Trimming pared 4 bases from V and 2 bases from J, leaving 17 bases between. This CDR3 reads CASSLDKGPQQETQYF. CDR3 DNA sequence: TGTGCCAGCTCACTCGACAAGGGGCCGCAGCAAGAGACCCAGTACTTC.

The CDR3 bases are TGTGCCAGCAGCCTCGGACAGGGGACCTACAATGAGCAGTTCTTC. It encodes CASSLGQGTYNEQFF. This sequence joins TRBV7-9 and TRBJ2-1, with 9 bases that match TRBD1. The CDR3 has 15 residues. With 5 bases clipped from V and 2 bases from J, the junction kept 4 bases outside the gene matches. The germline V gene encodes CDR1 SEHNR and CDR2 FQNEAQ (reference sequence).

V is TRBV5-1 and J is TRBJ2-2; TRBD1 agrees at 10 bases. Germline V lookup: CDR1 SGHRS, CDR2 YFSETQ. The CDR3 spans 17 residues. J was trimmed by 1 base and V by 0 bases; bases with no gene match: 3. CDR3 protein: CASSLAGDRGNTGELFF. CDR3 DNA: TGCGCCAGCAGCTTGGCCGGGGACAGGGGGAACACCGGGGAGCTGTTTTTT.

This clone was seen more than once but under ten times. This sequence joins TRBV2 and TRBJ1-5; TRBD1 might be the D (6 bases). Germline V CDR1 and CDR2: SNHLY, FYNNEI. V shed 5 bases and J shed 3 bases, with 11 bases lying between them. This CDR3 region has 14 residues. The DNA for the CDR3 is TGTGCCAGCAGTCCACAGGGCGCCAATCAGCCCCAGCATTTT. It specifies CASSPQGANQPQHF.

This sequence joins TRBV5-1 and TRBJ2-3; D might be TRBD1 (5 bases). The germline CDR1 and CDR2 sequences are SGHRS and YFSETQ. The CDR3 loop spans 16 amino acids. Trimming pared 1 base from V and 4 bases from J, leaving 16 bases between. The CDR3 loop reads CASSLSQGILSDTQYF. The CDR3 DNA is TGCGCCAGCAGCTTGTCTCAGGGTATTCTCTCAGATACGCAGTATTTT.